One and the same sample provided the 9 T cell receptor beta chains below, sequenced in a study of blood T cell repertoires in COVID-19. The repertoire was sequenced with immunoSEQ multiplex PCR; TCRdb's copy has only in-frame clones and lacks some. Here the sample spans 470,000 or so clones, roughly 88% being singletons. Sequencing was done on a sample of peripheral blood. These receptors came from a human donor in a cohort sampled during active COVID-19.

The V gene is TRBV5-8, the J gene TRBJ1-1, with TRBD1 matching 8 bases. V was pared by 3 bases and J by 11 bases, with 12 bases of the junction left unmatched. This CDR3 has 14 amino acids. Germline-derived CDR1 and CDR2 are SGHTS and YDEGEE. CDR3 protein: CASSSIISGGKAFF. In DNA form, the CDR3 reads TGTGCCAGCAGCTCTATAATCTCAGGGGGCAAGGCTTTCTTT. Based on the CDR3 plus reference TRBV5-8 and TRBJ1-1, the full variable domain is EAGVTQSPTHLIKTRGQQATLRCSPISGHTSVYWYQQALGLGLQFLLWYDEGEERNRGNFPPRFSGRQFPNYSSELNVNALELEDSALYLCASSSIISGGKAFFGQGTRLTVV.

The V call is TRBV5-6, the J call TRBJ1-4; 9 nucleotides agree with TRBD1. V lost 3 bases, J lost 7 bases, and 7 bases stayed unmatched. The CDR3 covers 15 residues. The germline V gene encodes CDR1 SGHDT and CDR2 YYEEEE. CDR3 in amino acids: CASSSDRGRGEKLFF. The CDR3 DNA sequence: TGTGCCAGCAGCTCGGACAGGGGACGGGGTGAAAAACTGTTTTTT.

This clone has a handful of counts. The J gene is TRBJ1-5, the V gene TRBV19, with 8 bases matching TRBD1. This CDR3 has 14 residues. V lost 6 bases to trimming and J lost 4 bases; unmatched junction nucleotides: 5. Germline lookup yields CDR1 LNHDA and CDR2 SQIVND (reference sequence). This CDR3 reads CASRRTGWNQPQHF. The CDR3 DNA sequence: TGTGCCAGTAGACGGACAGGGTGGAATCAGCCCCAGCATTTT.

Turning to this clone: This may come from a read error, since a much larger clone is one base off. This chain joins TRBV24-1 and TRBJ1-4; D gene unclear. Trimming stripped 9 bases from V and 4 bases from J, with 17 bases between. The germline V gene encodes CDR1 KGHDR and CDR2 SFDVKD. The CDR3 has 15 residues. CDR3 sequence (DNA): TGTGCCACCGGTGTTGGGCAGGTGGATAATGAAAAACTGTTTTTT. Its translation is CATGVGQVDNEKLFF.

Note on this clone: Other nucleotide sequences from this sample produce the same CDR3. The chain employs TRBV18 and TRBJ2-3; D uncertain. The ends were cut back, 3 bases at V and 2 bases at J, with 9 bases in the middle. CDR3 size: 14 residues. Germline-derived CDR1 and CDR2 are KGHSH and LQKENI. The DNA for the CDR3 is TGTGCCAGCTCACCGTTACAAAACACAGATACGCAGTATTTT. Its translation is CASSPLQNTDTQYF.

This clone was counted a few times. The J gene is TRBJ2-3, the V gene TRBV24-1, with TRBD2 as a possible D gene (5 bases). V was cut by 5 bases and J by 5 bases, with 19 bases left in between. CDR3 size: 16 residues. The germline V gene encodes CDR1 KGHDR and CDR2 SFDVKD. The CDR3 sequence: CATSGSRLGEGDTQYF. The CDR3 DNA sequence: TGTGCCACCAGTGGATCCCGCCTCGGAGAGGGAGATACGCAGTATTTT.

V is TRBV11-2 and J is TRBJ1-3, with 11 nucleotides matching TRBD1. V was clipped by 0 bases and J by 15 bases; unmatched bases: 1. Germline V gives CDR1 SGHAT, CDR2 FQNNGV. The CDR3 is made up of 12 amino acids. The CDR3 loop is CASSLEGQGEYF. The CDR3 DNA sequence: TGTGCCAGCAGCTTAGAGGGACAGGGGGAATATTTT.

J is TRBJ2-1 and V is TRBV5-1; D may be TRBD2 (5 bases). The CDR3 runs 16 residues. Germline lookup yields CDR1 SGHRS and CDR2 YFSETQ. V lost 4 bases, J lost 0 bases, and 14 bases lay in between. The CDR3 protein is CASSPVASSSYNEQFF. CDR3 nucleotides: TGCGCCAGCAGCCCCGTAGCGTCGAGCTCCTACAATGAGCAGTTCTTC.

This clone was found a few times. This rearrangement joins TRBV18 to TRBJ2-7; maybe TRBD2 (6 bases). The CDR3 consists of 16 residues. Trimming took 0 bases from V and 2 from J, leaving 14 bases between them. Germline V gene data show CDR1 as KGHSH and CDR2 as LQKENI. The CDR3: CASSPPIAGSPYEQYF. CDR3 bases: TGTGCCAGCTCACCACCGATTGCGGGGAGCCCCTACGAGCAGTACTTC. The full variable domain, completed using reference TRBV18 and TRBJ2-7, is NAGVMQNPRHLVRRRGQEARLRCSPMKGHSHVYWYRQLPEEGLKFMVYLQKENIIDESGMPKERFSAEFPKEGPSILRIQQVVRGDSAAYFCASSPPIAGSPYEQYFGPGTRLTVT.